This T cell receptor beta chain is from a study of cytomegalovirus exposure and HLA in healthy donors. General observations from the study: Through in vitro validation, a few CMV-associated chains were shown to be specific for CMV antigens. It was reported that the classifier diagnosed cytomegalovirus status with high specificity and sensitivity in both the original and validation cohorts.

Sequencing was performed with immunoSEQ multiplex PCR; in TCRdb, only in-frame clones are kept and a portion is missing. The sample comprises some 60,000 clones, just under 95% of which are singletons, and around 4.5% rests with the top ten. About this clone itself: The antigen is unknown.

V was cut by 5 bases and J by 3 bases, with 14 bases left in between. In germline, CDR1 is SEHNR, CDR2 FQNEAQ (reference sequence). This CDR3 region has 14 residues. This rearrangement joins TRBV7-9 to TRBJ2-7; D may be TRBD1 (5 bases). The TCR sequence derives from a man between 18 and 29 years old in good health and CMV-seropositive. The specimen sequenced was PBMCs. CDR3 sequence: CASSPFEGVYEQYF. CDR3 sequence (DNA): TGTGCCAGCAGCCCCTTCGAAGGGGTCTACGAGCAGTACTTC.